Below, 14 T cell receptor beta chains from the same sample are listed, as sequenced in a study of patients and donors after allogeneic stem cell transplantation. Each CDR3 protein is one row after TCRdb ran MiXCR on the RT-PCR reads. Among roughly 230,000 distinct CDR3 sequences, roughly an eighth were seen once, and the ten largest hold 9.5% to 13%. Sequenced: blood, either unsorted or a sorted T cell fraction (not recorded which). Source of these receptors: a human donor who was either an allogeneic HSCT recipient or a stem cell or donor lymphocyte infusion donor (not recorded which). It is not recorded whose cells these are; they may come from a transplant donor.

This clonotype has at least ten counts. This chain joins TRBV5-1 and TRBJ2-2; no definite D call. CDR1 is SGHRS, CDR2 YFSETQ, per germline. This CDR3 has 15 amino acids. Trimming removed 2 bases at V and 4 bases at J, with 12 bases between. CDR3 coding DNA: TGCGCCAGCAGCTTTGCGCTACGCTCCACCGGGGAGCTGTTTTTT. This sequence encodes CASSFALRSTGELFF.

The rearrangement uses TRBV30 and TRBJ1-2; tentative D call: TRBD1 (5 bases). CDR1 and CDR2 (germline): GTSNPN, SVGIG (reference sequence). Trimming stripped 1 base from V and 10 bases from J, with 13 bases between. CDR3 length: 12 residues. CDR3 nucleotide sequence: TGTGCCTGGAGTGCCGGACAAAGCATCTACACCTTC. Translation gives CAWSAGQSIYTF. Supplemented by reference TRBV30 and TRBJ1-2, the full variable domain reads SQTIHQWPATLVQPVGSPLSLECTVEGTSNPNLYWYRQAAGRGLQLLFYSVGIGQISSEVPQNLSASRPQDRQFILSSKKLLLSDSGFYLCAWSAGQSIYTFGSGTRLTVV.

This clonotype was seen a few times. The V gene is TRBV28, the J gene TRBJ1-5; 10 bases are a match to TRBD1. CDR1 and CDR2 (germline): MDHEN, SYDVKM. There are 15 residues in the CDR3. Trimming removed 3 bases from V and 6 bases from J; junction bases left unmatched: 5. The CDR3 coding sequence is TGTGCCAGCAGTTTTCCCGGGACAGGGGTTCAGCCCCAGCATTTT. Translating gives CASSFPGTGVQPQHF.

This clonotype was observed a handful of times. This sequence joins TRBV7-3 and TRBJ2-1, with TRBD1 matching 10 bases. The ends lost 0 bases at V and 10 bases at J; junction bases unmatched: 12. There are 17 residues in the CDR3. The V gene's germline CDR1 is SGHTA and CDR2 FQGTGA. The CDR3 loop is CASSLTRQGALTWEQFF. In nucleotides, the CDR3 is TGTGCCAGCAGCTTAACCAGACAGGGGGCTTTAACATGGGAGCAGTTCTTC.

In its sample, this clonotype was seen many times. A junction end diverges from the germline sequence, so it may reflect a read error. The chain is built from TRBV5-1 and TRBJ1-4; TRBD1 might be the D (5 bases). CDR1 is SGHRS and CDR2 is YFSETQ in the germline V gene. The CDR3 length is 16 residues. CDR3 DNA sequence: TGCGCCAGCAGCTTGGGGTCGCCAGGGACTACTGAAAAACTGTTTTTT. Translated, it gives CASSLGSPGTTEKLFF.

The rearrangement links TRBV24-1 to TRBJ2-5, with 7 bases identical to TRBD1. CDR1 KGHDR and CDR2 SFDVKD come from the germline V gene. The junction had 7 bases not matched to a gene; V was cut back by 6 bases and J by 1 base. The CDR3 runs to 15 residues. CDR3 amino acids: CATSSHRGPQETQYF. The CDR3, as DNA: TGTGCCACCAGTAGCCACAGGGGCCCCCAAGAGACCCAGTACTTC.

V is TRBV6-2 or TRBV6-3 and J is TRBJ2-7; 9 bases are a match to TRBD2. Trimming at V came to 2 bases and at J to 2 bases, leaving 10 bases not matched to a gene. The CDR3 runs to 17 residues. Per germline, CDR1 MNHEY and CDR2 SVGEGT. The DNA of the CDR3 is TGTGCCAGCAGTTACCCCACAGCGGGGGGCGGGACCTACGAGCAGTACTTC. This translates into CASSYPTAGGGTYEQYF.

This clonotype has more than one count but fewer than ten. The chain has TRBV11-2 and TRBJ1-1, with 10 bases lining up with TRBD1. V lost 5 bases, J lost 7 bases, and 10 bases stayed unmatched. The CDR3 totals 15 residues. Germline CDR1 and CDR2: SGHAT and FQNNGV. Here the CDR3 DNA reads TGTGCCAGCAGCCGCACCGGACAGGGGGTGGGTGAAGCTTTCTTT. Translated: CASSRTGQGVGEAFF. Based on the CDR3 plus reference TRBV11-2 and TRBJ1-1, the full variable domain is EAGVAQSPRYKIIEKRQSVAFWCNPISGHATLYWYQQILGQGPKLLIQFQNNGVVDDSQLPKDRFSAERLKGVDSTLKIQPAKLEDSAVYLCASSRTGQGVGEAFFGQGTRLTVV.

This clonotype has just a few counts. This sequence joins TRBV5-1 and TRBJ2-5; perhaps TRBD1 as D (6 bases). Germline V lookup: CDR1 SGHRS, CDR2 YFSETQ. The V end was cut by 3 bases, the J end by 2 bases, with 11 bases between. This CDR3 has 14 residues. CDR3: CASSSLQGQETQYF. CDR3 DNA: TGCGCCAGCAGCTCGTTACAGGGACAAGAGACCCAGTACTTC. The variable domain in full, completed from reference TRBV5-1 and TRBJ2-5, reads KAGVTQTPRYLIKTRGQQVTLSCSPISGHRSVSWYQQTPGQGLQFLFEYFSETQRNKGNFPGRFSGRQFSNSRSEMNVSTLELGDSALYLCASSSLQGQETQYFGPGTRLLVL.

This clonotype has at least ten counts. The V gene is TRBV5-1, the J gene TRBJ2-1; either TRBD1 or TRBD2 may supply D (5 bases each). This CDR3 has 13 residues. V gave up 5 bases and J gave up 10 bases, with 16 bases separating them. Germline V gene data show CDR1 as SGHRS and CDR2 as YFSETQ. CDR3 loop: CASRGDLPTEQFF. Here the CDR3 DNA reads TGCGCCAGCAGAGGGGACCTACCGACGGAGCAGTTCTTC.

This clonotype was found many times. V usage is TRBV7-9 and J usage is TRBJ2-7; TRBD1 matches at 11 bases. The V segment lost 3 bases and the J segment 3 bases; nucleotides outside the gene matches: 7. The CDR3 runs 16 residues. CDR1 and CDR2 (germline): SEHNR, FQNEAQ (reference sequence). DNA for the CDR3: TGTGCCAGCAGCTTGAGCCCCGGGACAGGGGGCTACGAGCAGTACTTC. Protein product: CASSLSPGTGGYEQYF.

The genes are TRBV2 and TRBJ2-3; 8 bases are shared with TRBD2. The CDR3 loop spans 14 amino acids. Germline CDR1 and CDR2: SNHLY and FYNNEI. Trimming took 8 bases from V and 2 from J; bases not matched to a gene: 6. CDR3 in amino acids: CASAREGDTDTQYF. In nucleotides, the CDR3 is TGTGCCAGCGCCCGGGAGGGGGACACAGATACGCAGTATTTT. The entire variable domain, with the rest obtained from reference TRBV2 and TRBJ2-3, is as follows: EPEVTQTPSHQVTQMGQEVILRCVPISNHLYFYWYRQILGQKVEFLVSFYNNEISEKSEIFDDQFSVERPDGSNFTLKIRSTKLEDSAMYFCASAREGDTDTQYFGPGTRLTVL.

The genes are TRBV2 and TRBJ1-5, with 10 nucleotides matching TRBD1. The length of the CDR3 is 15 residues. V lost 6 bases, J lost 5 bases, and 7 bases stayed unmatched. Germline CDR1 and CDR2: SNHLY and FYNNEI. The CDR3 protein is CASSPDRGPYQPQHF. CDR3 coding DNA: TGTGCCAGCAGCCCAGACAGGGGGCCCTATCAGCCCCAGCATTTT.

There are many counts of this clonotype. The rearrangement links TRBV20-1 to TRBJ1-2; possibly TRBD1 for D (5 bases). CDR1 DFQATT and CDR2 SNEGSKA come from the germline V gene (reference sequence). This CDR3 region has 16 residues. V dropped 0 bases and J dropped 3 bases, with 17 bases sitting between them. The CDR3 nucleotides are TGCAGTGCTAGAGATTTGGTATTCGGGACGGACTATGGCTACACCTTC. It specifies CSARDLVFGTDYGYTF.